These 16 T cell receptor beta chains were all obtained from the same sample, sequenced in a study of blood T cell repertoires in COVID-19. Profiled with immunoSEQ multiplex PCR; TCRdb holds only in-frame clones, not every one. The top ten clones hold approximately 7% of a sample with about 180,000 clones, under 90% of them seen once. The material sequenced was peripheral blood. The receptor set was obtained from a human donor in a cohort sampled during active COVID-19.

This chain uses TRBV6-6 with TRBJ1-1, with 9 bases fitting TRBD1. From germline, CDR1 is MNHNY and CDR2 SVGAGI (reference sequence). V was clipped by 5 bases and J by 5 bases; unmatched bases: 6. This CDR3 contains 14 residues. CDR3 amino acids: CASSPGTGRTEAFF. CDR3 bases: TGTGCCAGCAGTCCCGGGACAGGGAGGACTGAAGCTTTCTTT.

The genes are TRBV4-1 and TRBJ1-1; maybe TRBD1 (5 bases). Trimming removed 4 bases from V and 1 base from J, with 10 bases in between. This CDR3 is built from 14 residues. Germline CDR1 and CDR2: MGHRA and YSYEKL. The CDR3 loop is CASSRLQENTEAFF. For the CDR3, the DNA is TGCGCCAGCAGCCGCCTACAGGAGAACACTGAAGCTTTCTTT.

The J gene is TRBJ2-1, the V gene TRBV10-3; 11 nucleotides align to TRBD2. With V trimmed by 6 bases and J by 7 bases, 2 bases remained unmatched. The CDR3 contains 13 residues. CDR1 is ENHRY and CDR2 is SYGVKD in the germline V gene. The CDR3 DNA reads TGTGCCATCAGCGTAGCGGGGGGGAATGAGCAGTTCTTC. As protein: CAISVAGGNEQFF.

The gene calls are TRBV5-6 and TRBJ2-7; TRBD2 matches 8 bases. Germline CDR1 is SGHDT and CDR2 is YYEEEE. V shed 6 bases and J 4 bases; nucleotides not matched to a gene: 18. The CDR3 runs 17 residues. Here the CDR3 DNA reads TGTGCCAGCACCCGAAGGGGACTAGGTCGGATAGGGTACGAGCAGTACTTC. This sequence encodes CASTRRGLGRIGYEQYF. Full variable domain (outside the CDR3, taken from reference TRBV5-6 and TRBJ2-7): DAGVTQSPTHLIKTRGQQVTLRCSPKSGHDTVSWYQQALGQGPQFIFQYYEEEERQRGNFPDRFSGHQFPNYSSELNVNALLLGDSALYLCASTRRGLGRIGYEQYFGPGTRLTVT.

The rearrangement joins TRBV11-3 to TRBJ2-5, with TRBD1 matching over 10 bases. There are 13 residues in the CDR3. Germline CDR1 reads SGHNT; CDR2 reads YENEEA. V dropped 5 bases and J dropped 7; count of bases not matched to a gene: 4. CDR3 sequence: CASSPDRGGTQYF. The CDR3 region has the DNA TGTGCCAGCAGCCCGGACAGGGGGGGGACCCAGTACTTC.

The chain employs TRBV11-1 and TRBJ2-7; possible D gene TRBD1, 6 bases. The V gene's germline CDR1 is SGHAT and CDR2 FQDESV (reference sequence). Trimming cost V 4 bases and J 4 bases, with 20 bases left between them. The CDR3 is 16 residues long. For the CDR3, the DNA is TGTGCCAGCAGCTCGTTAACGGCGGACAGACAGTACGAGCAGTACTTC. Protein product: CASSSLTADRQYEQYF. Complete variable domain (other parts from reference TRBV11-1 and TRBJ2-7): EAEVAQSPRYKITEKSQAVAFWCDPISGHATLYWYRQILGQGPELLVQFQDESVVDDSQLPKDRFSAERLKGVDSTLKIQPAELGDSAMYLCASSSLTADRQYEQYFGPGTRLTVT.

This clone was seen a single time. The J gene is TRBJ2-1, the V gene TRBV29-1; tentative D call: TRBD2 (5 bases). V was clipped by 6 bases and J by 10 bases, with 10 bases between them. The CDR3 contains 10 residues. Germline lookup yields CDR1 SQVTM and CDR2 ANQGSEA. CDR3 amino acids: CSVADWEQFF. The DNA of the CDR3 is TGCAGCGTCGCGGACTGGGAGCAGTTCTTC.

This sequence joins TRBV5-1 and TRBJ2-5; 10 nucleotides line up with TRBD2. With V trimmed by 4 bases and J by 1 base, 1 base remained unmatched. The germline V gene encodes CDR1 SGHRS and CDR2 YFSETQ. CDR3 length: 14 residues. The CDR3: CASSKRGGQETQYF. In DNA, the CDR3 is TGCGCCAGCAGCAAGCGGGGGGGCCAAGAGACCCAGTACTTC.

The sample holds one count of this clone. This rearrangement joins TRBV20-1 to TRBJ1-2; D ambiguous. CDR3 length equals 13 residues. Germline-derived CDR1 and CDR2 are DFQATT and SNEGSKA (reference sequence). Trimming left V 3 bases short and J 4 bases short, with 12 bases between. The DNA of the CDR3 is TGCAGTGCTAGTAAACAAACCACCTATGGCTACACCTTC. Protein: CSASKQTTYGYTF.

DNA for the CDR3: TGTGCCAGCAGCTTGGCCGAGGGCGATGAGCAGTTCTTC. Translation gives CASSLAEGDEQFF. The J gene is TRBJ2-1, the V gene TRBV5-4; a possible D gene is TRBD2 (5 bases). The germline CDR1 and CDR2 sequences are SGHNT and YYREEE (reference sequence). V gave up 0 bases and J gave up 8 bases, with 9 bases separating them. The CDR3 contains 13 residues.

V and J are TRBV2 and TRBJ2-3, with a tentative D call TRBD2 (6 bases). Trimming took off 10 bases at V and 0 bases at J, with 20 bases between the two ends. The CDR3 has 16 residues. Germline assignment: CDR1 SNHLY and CDR2 FYNNEI. The CDR3 loop reads CATGGDPFSSTDTQYF. CDR3 DNA: TGTGCCACCGGGGGAGATCCCTTTTCTAGCACAGATACGCAGTATTTT.

This rearrangement joins TRBV6-6 to TRBJ2-3; D might be TRBD1 (6 bases). The CDR3 loop spans 15 amino acids. Germline CDR1 and CDR2: MNHNY and SVGAGI (reference sequence). Trimming took off 4 bases at V and 2 bases at J, with 13 bases between the two ends. For the CDR3, the DNA is TGTGCCAGCAGTTTGGAACAGGGATCCACAGATACGCAGTATTTT. It codes for CASSLEQGSTDTQYF.

V gene TRBV6-4 combines with J gene TRBJ2-1; 10 nucleotides line up with TRBD2. V trimming: 3 bases; J trimming: 5 bases; junction bases outside the gene matches: 4. This CDR3 spans 15 amino acids. Germline CDR1 is MRHNA and CDR2 is SNTAGT. The DNA of the CDR3 is TGTGCCAGCAGTGATTGGACTAGCGGTCACAATGAGCAGTTCTTC. Protein product: CASSDWTSGHNEQFF.

The chain joins TRBV25-1 to TRBJ1-3; D perhaps matches TRBD1 (6 bases). This CDR3 is 15 amino acids long. The V end was cut by 7 bases, the J end by 2 bases, with 15 bases between. Germline V CDR1 and CDR2: MGHDK, SYGVNS. The CDR3 DNA reads TGTGCCAGCACCGAAACAGGGCGCGCTGGAAACACCATATATTTT. Protein: CASTETGRAGNTIYF.

The genes are TRBV7-6 and TRBJ1-3; TRBD1 might be the D (6 bases). Germline CDR1 is SGHVS and CDR2 is FNYEAQ. The CDR3 is 15 residues long. The germline V and J ends were trimmed by 0 bases and 4 bases, with 10 bases remaining between them. The CDR3 region has the DNA TGTGCCAGCAGCTTAGCACAGGGATCGGGAAACACCATATATTTT. It codes for CASSLAQGSGNTIYF.

V usage is TRBV19 and J usage is TRBJ2-1; TRBD2 aligns across 12 bases. After removal of 4 bases from V and 2 bases from J, the junction contained 3 bases not matched to a gene. Germline V gene data show CDR1 as LNHDA and CDR2 as SQIVND (reference sequence). This CDR3 contains 16 residues. The CDR3 DNA reads as TGTGCCAGTAGTACCCTAGCGGGGGGGACCTACAATGAGCAGTTCTTC. It specifies CASSTLAGGTYNEQFF.